This entry describes one T cell receptor beta chain. The target antigen is unknown. The sample comes from a study of tumor and adjacent non-tumor tissue in lung cancer. Overall study: There were some 11 adenocarcinoma, 2 squamous cell carcinoma and 1 small cell lung cancer cases. Aged roughly 30 to 85 years, patients included roughly eleven men and 4 to 6 women with stage I to III disease. Study results and caveats: In normal lung, the top 100 clones were significantly more dominant than in tumor. Tumor tissue had significantly higher TCR diversity than normal lung.

V lost 0 bases to trimming and J lost 0 bases, with 14 bases between them. Per the germline V gene, CDR1 is GTSNPN and CDR2 is SVGIG (reference sequence). This CDR3 region has 16 residues. A modified ARM-PCR protocol with three rounds of nested PCR amplified TCRbeta. TCRdb recomputed calls from the multiplex PCR reads with MiXCR, one row per CDR3 protein. The sample lists around 71,000 distinct CDR3 sequences, roughly two thirds seen once, with about 9.2% in the top ten. RNA was extracted from bulk tissue without any cell sorting. The sequence was obtained from a woman between 40 and 55 years old with non-small cell lung cancer. Sequenced: lung tumor tissue. The rearrangement joins TRBV30 to TRBJ1-1, with D possibly matching TRBD1 (5 bases). This CDR3 reads CAWSVSGGGMNTEAFF. The CDR3, as DNA: TGTGCCTGGAGTGTATCCGGGGGTGGAATGAACACTGAAGCTTTCTTT.